The next 22 T cell receptor beta chains were all read from a single sample in a study of blood T cell repertoires in COVID-19. The method was immunoSEQ multiplex PCR; TCRdb's version includes in-frame clones alone and lacks a portion of them. Found here are over 200,000 clones, 70% to 90% of them singletons; the top ten hold roughly 2.5%. Sequencing was carried out using peripheral blood. The receptor source for this set is a young man with COVID-19, enrolled during active disease.

The chain has TRBV15 and TRBJ2-5; no reliable D call. V was shortened by 0 bases and J by 3 bases, with 8 bases between the two germline ends. In germline, CDR1 is LNHNV, CDR2 YYDKDF (reference sequence). The CDR3 covers 14 residues. The CDR3 DNA reads TGTGCCACCAGCAGAGATCACGGAGAAGAGACCCAGTACTTC. Its translation: CATSRDHGEETQYF.

The sample holds one count of this clone. The chain joins TRBV4-2 to TRBJ1-1; 8 nucleotides line up with TRBD1. V lost 0 bases to trimming and J lost 6 bases; unmatched junction nucleotides: 9. This CDR3 is built from 16 residues. Germline V gene lookup returns CDR1 LGHNA and CDR2 YNFKEQ. CDR3 loop: CASSQDNQGAYSEAFF. The CDR3 DNA reads TGTGCCAGCAGCCAAGATAATCAGGGGGCGTACTCTGAAGCTTTCTTT.

The V and J genes are TRBV28 and TRBJ2-1, with TRBD2 as a possible D gene (6 bases). The germline V gene has CDR1 MDHEN and CDR2 SYDVKM. The CDR3 runs to 11 residues. Deletions cut 5 bases from V and 10 bases from J, with 9 bases between. The CDR3 region has the DNA TGTGCCAGCAGTGCGGGACGAGAGCAGTTCTTC. Its translation: CASSAGREQFF.

This clone was counted a single time. The chain links TRBV16 to TRBJ1-4; 7 bases fit TRBD1. CDR1 is KGHSY, CDR2 FQNENV, per germline. The CDR3 is 14 residues long. Trimming cost V 7 bases and J 8 bases; bases outside gene matches: 10. The CDR3 region is CASTATGPREKLFF. The CDR3 coding sequence is TGTGCCAGCACCGCGACAGGGCCAAGGGAAAAACTGTTTTTT.

The sample holds one count of this clone. V gene TRBV7-9 combines with J gene TRBJ2-1; tentatively, D is TRBD1 (5 bases). V was trimmed by 0 bases and J by 8 bases, leaving 8 bases between them. Germline V CDR1 and CDR2: SEHNR, FQNEAQ (reference sequence). This CDR3 spans 13 amino acids. CDR3 loop: CASSLAQGDEQFF. DNA for the CDR3: TGTGCCAGCAGCTTAGCGCAGGGTGATGAGCAGTTCTTC.

This chain links TRBV14 with TRBJ2-7; 8 nucleotides agree with TRBD1. The CDR3 extends over 17 amino acids. After removal of 4 bases from V and 3 bases from J, the junction contained 14 bases not matched to a gene. Germline V gene data show CDR1 as SGHDN and CDR2 as FVKESK. The CDR3 nucleotides are TGTGCCAGCAGCCCCCCGTTTGGGACAGGAGTGAGCTACGAGCAGTACTTC. This translates into CASSPPFGTGVSYEQYF.

This clone has just a few counts. This sequence joins TRBV28 and TRBJ2-6; the D gene is possibly TRBD1 (6 bases). CDR1 MDHEN and CDR2 SYDVKM come from the germline V gene. The V end was cut by 7 bases, the J end by 1 base, with 14 bases between. CDR3 length equals 16 residues. CDR3 residues: CASNNRELSGANVLTF. CDR3 nucleotides: TGTGCCAGCAATAACAGGGAACTGTCTGGGGCCAACGTCCTGACTTTC.

The chain recombines TRBV11-2 with TRBJ2-7; tentative D call: TRBD2 (6 bases). Germline CDR1 reads SGHAT; CDR2 reads FQNNGV. With 1 base removed from V and 7 bases from J, the gap between germline ends came to 17 bases. The CDR3 has 15 residues. CDR3 protein: CASSLVGGAEGEQYF. DNA of the CDR3: TGTGCCAGCAGCTTAGTTGGCGGGGCCGAGGGTGAGCAGTACTTC.

This chain links TRBV7-2 with TRBJ1-2; 8 positions agree with TRBD1. This CDR3 has 13 amino acids. V shed 5 bases and J 5 bases; nucleotides not matched to a gene: 4. Per germline, CDR1 SGHTA and CDR2 FQGNSA. CDR3 region: CASSTQGAYGYTF. CDR3 coding DNA: TGTGCCAGCAGCACGCAGGGGGCATATGGCTACACCTTC.

V and J are TRBV5-1 and TRBJ1-1; 9 nucleotides agree with TRBD1. Unmatched junction bases numbered 13, after V lost 2 bases and J lost 5 bases. Germline V lookup: CDR1 SGHRS, CDR2 YFSETQ. The CDR3 runs 17 residues. The CDR3 nucleotides read TGCGCCAGCAGCTTAAGACCGGGACAGGGTTTGGAAACTGAAGCTTTCTTT. Translation gives CASSLRPGQGLETEAFF. Filled out from reference TRBV5-1 and TRBJ1-1, the complete variable domain reads KAGVTQTPRYLIKTRGQQVTLSCSPISGHRSVSWYQQTPGQGLQFLFEYFSETQRNKGNFPGRFSGRQFSNSRSEMNVSTLELGDSALYLCASSLRPGQGLETEAFFGQGTRLTVV.

The CDR3 protein is CASSMSGQGSGYGYTF. The CDR3 bases are TGTGCCAGTAGTATGTCCGGACAGGGCAGTGGCTATGGCTACACCTTC. V and J are TRBV19 and TRBJ1-2, with TRBD1 matching over 8 bases. The V gene's germline CDR1 is LNHDA and CDR2 SQIVND (reference sequence). The CDR3 covers 16 residues. V shed 3 bases and J 4 bases; nucleotides not matched to a gene: 10.

This clone was recorded only once. The chain links TRBV7-9 to TRBJ2-6; D is uncertain. Germline assignment: CDR1 SEHNR and CDR2 FQNEAQ (reference sequence). Trimming left V 1 base short and J 12 bases short, with 10 bases between. This CDR3 region has 13 residues. DNA for the CDR3: TGTGCCAGCAGCTTAGGCAGGTACCCCGTCCTGACTTTC. It codes for CASSLGRYPVLTF.

Only a few counts were recorded for this clone. The chain couples TRBV30 to TRBJ1-2, with D perhaps matching TRBD1 (5 bases). The CDR3 extends over 15 amino acids. Germline loops: CDR1 GTSNPN, CDR2 SVGIG (reference sequence). V dropped 3 bases and J dropped 3 bases, with 17 bases sitting between them. CDR3 residues: CAWRIGWGEDYGYTF. DNA of the CDR3: TGTGCCTGGAGGATAGGTTGGGGGGAGGACTATGGCTACACCTTC.

The rearrangement uses TRBV28 and TRBJ2-7; D is perhaps TRBD1 (6 bases). The germline V gene has CDR1 MDHEN and CDR2 SYDVKM. Trimming cost V 5 bases and J 0 bases, with 17 bases left between them. This CDR3 comprises 16 residues. DNA of the CDR3: TGTGCCAGCAGTCCAACGACAGGTTCAAGCTCCTACGAGCAGTACTTC. Translation gives CASSPTTGSSSYEQYF.

CDR3 DNA sequence: TGCAGCGTAATCCGGGGTAGCGACTACGAGCAGTACTTC. This codes for CSVIRGSDYEQYF. The V call is TRBV29-1, the J call TRBJ2-7; D possibly corresponds to TRBD2 (5 bases). Trimming took off 6 bases at V and 3 bases at J, with 15 bases between the two ends. From germline, CDR1 is SQVTM and CDR2 ANQGSEA. The CDR3 length is 13 residues.

J is TRBJ2-2 and V is TRBV19; 7 bases fit TRBD2. CDR1 and CDR2 (germline): LNHDA, SQIVND (reference sequence). V shed 5 bases, J shed 0 bases, and the junction held 3 bases outside the gene matches. The CDR3 covers 15 residues. CDR3 DNA sequence: TGTGCCAGTAGTTGGGGGGGAACGAACACCGGGGAGCTGTTTTTT. It yields the protein CASSWGGTNTGELFF.

J is TRBJ1-6 and V is TRBV7-2; D perhaps matches TRBD1 (6 bases). The CDR3 covers 18 residues. Looked up from germline, CDR1 is SGHTA and CDR2 is FQGNSA. V was pared by 5 bases and J by 0 bases, with 17 bases between. The CDR3 region is CASSLWGPSASYNSPLHF. The DNA of the CDR3 is TGTGCCAGCAGCCTATGGGGGCCCTCCGCCTCCTATAATTCACCCCTCCACTTT.

This chain joins TRBV11-2 and TRBJ2-1; 8 nucleotides agree with TRBD2. The V segment lost 5 bases and the J segment 9 bases; nucleotides outside the gene matches: 12. Germline loops: CDR1 SGHAT, CDR2 FQNNGV. The CDR3 runs 15 residues. DNA for the CDR3: TGTGCCAGCAGCCGGCCCGGGACTAGGCTCCTTGAGCAGTTCTTC. Translation gives CASSRPGTRLLEQFF.

The chain joins TRBV7-2 to TRBJ2-2; D is perhaps TRBD1 (5 bases). Per the germline V gene, CDR1 is SGHTA and CDR2 is FQGNSA. V was pared by 1 base and J by 5 bases, with 14 bases between. The CDR3 extends over 16 amino acids. CDR3: CASSLGGQGRTGELFF. CDR3 nucleotides: TGTGCCAGCAGCTTAGGAGGTCAGGGTCGGACCGGGGAGCTGTTTTTT. Looking up the rest from reference TRBV7-2 and TRBJ2-2 gives the full variable domain: GAGVSQSPSNKVTEKGKDVELRCDPISGHTALYWYRQSLGQGLEFLIYFQGNSAPDKSGLPSDRFSAERTGGSVSTLTIQRTQQEDSAVYLCASSLGGQGRTGELFFGEGSRLTVL.

As to this clone: Different DNA sequences within this sample yield the same CDR3. This chain uses TRBV7-9 with TRBJ1-1; no firm D call. The V and J ends lost 5 bases and 8 bases respectively, with 9 bases between them. The germline CDR1 and CDR2 sequences are SEHNR and FQNEAQ (reference sequence). The CDR3 is 11 amino acids. The CDR3 region has the DNA TGTGCCAGCAGCCCCGGAGGGGAAGCTTTCTTT. Residues: CASSPGGEAFF.

This sequence joins TRBV7-3 and TRBJ2-3; 7 bases align to TRBD2. The CDR3 consists of 15 residues. V gave up 3 bases and J gave up 1 base; unmatched junction bases: 4. CDR1 is SGHTA, CDR2 FQGTGA, per germline. CDR3 sequence: CASSLGRGGTDTQYF. The DNA for the CDR3 is TGTGCCAGCAGCTTGGGCCGGGGGGGCACAGATACGCAGTATTTT.

CDR3 coding DNA: TGTGCCAGTAGTCTTGGACAGGGCGTCGGTCAGCCCCAGCATTTT. It translates to CASSLGQGVGQPQHF. The gene calls are TRBV19 and TRBJ1-5; TRBD1 matches 8 bases. Germline values: CDR1 LNHDA, CDR2 SQIVND (reference sequence). CDR3 length equals 15 residues. J gave up 6 bases and V 5 bases, and 9 bases lay outside the gene matches. The variable domain in full, completed from reference TRBV19 and TRBJ1-5, reads DGGITQSPKYLFRKEGQNVTLSCEQNLNHDAMYWYRQDPGQGLRLIYYSQIVNDFQKGDIAEGYSVSREKKESFPLTVTSAQKNPTAFYLCASSLGQGVGQPQHFGDGTRLSIL.